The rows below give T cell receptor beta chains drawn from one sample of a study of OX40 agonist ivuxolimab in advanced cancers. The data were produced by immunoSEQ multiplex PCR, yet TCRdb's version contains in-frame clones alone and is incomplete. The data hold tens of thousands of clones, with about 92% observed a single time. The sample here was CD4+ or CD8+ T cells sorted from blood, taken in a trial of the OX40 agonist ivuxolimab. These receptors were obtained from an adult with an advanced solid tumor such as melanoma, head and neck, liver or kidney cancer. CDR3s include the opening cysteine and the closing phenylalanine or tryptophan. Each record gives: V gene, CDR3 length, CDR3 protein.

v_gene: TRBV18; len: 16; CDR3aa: CASSPPTGRAFYEQYF
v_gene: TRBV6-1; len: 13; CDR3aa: CASSATRTGELFF
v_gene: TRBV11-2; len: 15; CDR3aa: CASSLEASGTHEQFF
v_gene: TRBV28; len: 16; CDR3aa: CASSLSIAGNTYEQYF
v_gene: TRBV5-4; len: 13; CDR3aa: CASARGDTGELFF
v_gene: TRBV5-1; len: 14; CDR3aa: CASSVDRGGEKLFF
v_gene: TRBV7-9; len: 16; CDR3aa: CASSLDYPRGNTEAFF
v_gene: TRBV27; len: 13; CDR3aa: CASSSGALYGYTF
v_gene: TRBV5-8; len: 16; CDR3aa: CASSAWVGHGNTEAFF
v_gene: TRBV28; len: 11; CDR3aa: CASPTRGEQYF
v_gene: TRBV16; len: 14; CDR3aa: CASSQLGGLGEQYF
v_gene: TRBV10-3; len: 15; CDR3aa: CAISEVGQGAGGYTF
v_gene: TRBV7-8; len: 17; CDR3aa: CASSFNLGHTSTYEQYF
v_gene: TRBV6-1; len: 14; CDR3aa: CASSEGLGAREAFF
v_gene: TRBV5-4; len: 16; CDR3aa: CASSSPGTITYNEQFF
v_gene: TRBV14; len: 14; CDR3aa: CASSQDRHPAPLHF
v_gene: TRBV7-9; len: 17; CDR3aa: CASSLGAGARGGSPLHF
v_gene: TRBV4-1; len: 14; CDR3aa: CASSLGDRDYGYTF
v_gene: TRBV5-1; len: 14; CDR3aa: CASSFRQGDTEAFF
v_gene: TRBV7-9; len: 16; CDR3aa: CASSFRRQLVTGELFF
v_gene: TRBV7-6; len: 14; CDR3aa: CASSSDLGDAEQFF
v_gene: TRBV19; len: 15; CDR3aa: CASSLTGTYNEKLFF
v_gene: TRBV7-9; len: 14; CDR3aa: CASSLAGSTDTQYF
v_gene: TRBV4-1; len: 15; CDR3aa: CASSQVAAGRETQYF
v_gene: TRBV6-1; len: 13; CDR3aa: CASSEERGQTAFF
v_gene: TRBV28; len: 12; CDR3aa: CASSRDSYEQYF
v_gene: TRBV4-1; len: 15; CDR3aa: CASSPRDRGNYGYTF
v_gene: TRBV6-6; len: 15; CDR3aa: CASSFPGTGYNEQFF
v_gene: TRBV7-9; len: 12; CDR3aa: CASSRDKSPLHF
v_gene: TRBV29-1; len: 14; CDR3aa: CSMGLGTSTDTQYF
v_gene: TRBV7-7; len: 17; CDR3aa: CASSSFLGKTSPNEQFF
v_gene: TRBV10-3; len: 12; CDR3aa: CAISETRGLYTF
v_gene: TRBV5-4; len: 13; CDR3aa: CASSLGENTEAFF
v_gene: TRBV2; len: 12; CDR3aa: CASSGTANEQFF
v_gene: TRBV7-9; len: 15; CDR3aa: CASSPAALAVNEQFF
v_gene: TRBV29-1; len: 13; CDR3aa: CSVKDTGGYEQYF
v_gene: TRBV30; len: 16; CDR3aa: CAWSHDRGGFTDTQYF
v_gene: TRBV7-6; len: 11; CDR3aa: CASRIRETQYF
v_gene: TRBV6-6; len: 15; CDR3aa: CASSYSAISYNEQFF
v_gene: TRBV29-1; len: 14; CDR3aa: CSVGPSGGNYGYTF
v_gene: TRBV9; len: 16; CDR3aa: CASSPIAGVHYNEQFF
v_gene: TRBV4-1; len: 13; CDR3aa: CASSLTVGEVAFF
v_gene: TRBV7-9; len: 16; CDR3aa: CASSLVTGSSNYGYTF
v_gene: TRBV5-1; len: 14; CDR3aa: CASSGTVSYNEQFF
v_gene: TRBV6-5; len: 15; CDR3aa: CASTAMGQRAGGQFF
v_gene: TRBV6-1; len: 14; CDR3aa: CASKILATNEKLFF
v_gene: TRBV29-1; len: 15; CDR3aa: CSVFIIGDGTDTQYF
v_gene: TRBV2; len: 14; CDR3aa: CASRGGVLAGELFF
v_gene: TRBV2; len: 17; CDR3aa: CASSSPRLAGEVDIQYF
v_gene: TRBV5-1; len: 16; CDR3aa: CASSLGSLAGANEQFF
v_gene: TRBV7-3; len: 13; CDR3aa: CASSWDTNTEAFF